The clone carrying this T cell receptor beta chain was counted at least ten times. The antigen is not known. The investigators amplified TCR beta CDR3 regions from RNA transcripts. The primer set for the first-round RT-PCR of the TCR CDR3 was HTBI. Each CDR3 protein is one row after TCRdb ran MiXCR on the multiplex PCR reads. Among hundreds of thousands of distinct CDR3 sequences listed, 15% to 20% were seen once. The data derive from a study of T cells in Graves' hyperthyroidism and ophthalmopathy. Study findings and constraints: Most thyroid clonotypes that were expanded above 0.001 also turned up in blood.

Germline V gives CDR1 MNHNS, CDR2 SASEGT. The J segment lost 4 bases and the V segment lost 5 bases, leaving 9 bases of the junction unmatched. The CDR3 runs 16 residues. This TCR was recovered from a woman aged 18-35 years with Graves' hyperthyroidism. The chain combines TRBV6-1 with TRBJ2-5; 11 positions agree with TRBD2. The sequencing sample was made of blood. For the CDR3, the DNA is TGTGCCAGCAGTTTTAGCGGGAGGGCCTTGGGAGAGACCCAGTACTTC. This encodes CASSFSGRALGETQYF.